These T cell receptor beta chains were read from a single sample in a study of blood T cell repertoires in COVID-19. Libraries were prepared by immunoSEQ multiplex PCR; TCRdb keeps only in-frame clonotypes and omits some of them. The sample includes approximately 140,000 clones, around 80% of them seen just once. Sequenced input: peripheral blood. Receptors were obtained from a man aged 50-59 years with acute or convalescent COVID-19. Both conserved end residues are part of each CDR3. D genes are given only for firm matches. The size entry is marked missing in some rows and otherwise reads once, few, many or a size class.

abundance,j_gene,v_gene,d_gene,len,CDR3nt,CDR3aa
.,TRBJ1-1,TRBV28,.,14,TGTGCCAGCAGTTTATCACAGGGACGGACTGAAGCTTTCTTT,CASSLSQGRTEAFF
.,TRBJ1-2,TRBV7-9,TRBD1,15,TGTGCCAGCAGCTTAGCTTTAGGACAGGCTTATGGCTACACCTTC,CASSLALGQAYGYTF
.,TRBJ2-7,TRBV7-2,.,18,TGTGCCAGCAGCTTAGGGGGAGTGGGTAGCCCCCCACCCTACGAGCAGTACTTC,CASSLGGVGSPPPYEQYF
.,TRBJ2-3,TRBV5-6,.,14,TGTGCCAGCAGAGAGGGCCATAGCACAGATACGCAGTATTTT,CASREGHSTDTQYF
.,TRBJ1-2,TRBV6-5,.,12,TGTGCCAGCAAATGGGGCCCGAGCGGCTACACCTTC,CASKWGPSGYTF
.,TRBJ2-1,TRBV10-3,.,14,TGTGCCATCATTTGGACTATTTCCTACAATGAGCAGTTCTTC,CAIIWTISYNEQFF
few,TRBJ1-6,TRBV25-1,.,12,TGTGCCAGCACCAGGGGCAATTCACCCCTCCACTTT,CASTRGNSPLHF
.,TRBJ2-1,TRBV6-1,TRBD1,13,TGTGCCAGCAGTGATGGGACAGGGTTTCGGGTGTTCTTC,CASSDGTGFRVFF
few,TRBJ1-3,TRBV7-8,.,16,TGTGCCAGCAGCTTAGTAACTACAGGGAGTGGAAACACCATATATTTT,CASSLVTTGSGNTIYF
.,TRBJ2-1,TRBV20-1,TRBD2,17,TGCAGTGCTAGTGGTGGTAGCGGGGAGAGCTCCTACAATGAGCAGTTCTTC,CSASGGSGESSYNEQFF
once,TRBJ2-4,TRBV11-3,TRBD1,13,TGTGCCAGCAGCTCCCGGACAGGGGACATTCAGTACTTC,CASSSRTGDIQYF
.,TRBJ2-2,TRBV30,.,15,TGTGCCTGGGTTGTGAGGAGAGGAAACACCGGGGAGCTGTTTTTT,CAWVVRRGNTGELFF
.,TRBJ2-3,TRBV5-1,TRBD2,15,TGCGCCAGCCGAAGACTAGCGGGGATCACAGATACGCAGTATTTT,CASRRLAGITDTQYF
once,TRBJ1-3,TRBV3-1/TRBV3-2,TRBD1,16,TGTGCCAGCAGCCAATCTTGGGGAACAGGGGGATACACCATATATTTT,CASSQSWGTGGYTIYF
.,TRBJ1-6,TRBV27,TRBD1,15,TGTGCCAGCAGCCCACAGGGGTTCGGCAATTCACCCCTCCACTTT,CASSPQGFGNSPLHF
.,TRBJ1-1,TRBV7-3,TRBD1,16,TGTGCCAGCAGCGAAACAGGGGGCTACCTCCTCACTGAAGCTTTCTTT,CASSETGGYLLTEAFF
.,TRBJ2-1,TRBV5-4,.,15,TGTGCCAGCAGCTTGGTAGGGAGTGGGTACAATGAGCAGTTCTTC,CASSLVGSGYNEQFF
.,TRBJ2-5,TRBV29-1,.,15,TGCAGCGTATATACCGGGACTCTCGATTCCCTTCCCCAGTACTTC,CSVYTGTLDSLPQYF
.,TRBJ2-2,TRBV10-2,.,18,TGCGCCAGCAGTACCGGGGGAGTCTCCCTCGATGGCACCGGGGAGCTGTTTTTT,CASSTGGVSLDGTGELFF
.,TRBJ1-2,TRBV10-2,TRBD1,14,TGCGCCAGCAGTAGGGACAGGGAAGCCAGTGGCTACACCTTC,CASSRDREASGYTF
.,TRBJ2-5,TRBV19,TRBD2,15,TGTGCCAGTAGTCCCCTAGCGGGGACCCAAGAGACCCAGTACTTC,CASSPLAGTQETQYF
.,TRBJ2-1,TRBV3-1/TRBV3-2,.,14,TGTGCCAGCAGCCTTTCAGGACAGCCAGGGGAGCAGTTCTTC,CASSLSGQPGEQFF
.,TRBJ1-1,TRBV29-1,.,12,TGCAGCGGGCAGGGGCAGGACACTGAAGCTTTCTTT,CSGQGQDTEAFF